Shown below are 24 T cell receptor beta chains from a single sample sequenced in a study of OX40 agonist ivuxolimab in advanced cancers. The table came from immunoSEQ multiplex PCR; TCRdb's copy has only in-frame clones and leaves some out. Of fewer than 90,000 clones detected, around 90% appear once; the ten largest clones hold 1.5% to 2%. The sequencing used CD4+ or CD8+ T cells sorted from blood, collected in a trial of the OX40 agonist ivuxolimab. Receptors were obtained from an adult with an advanced solid tumor such as melanoma, head and neck, liver or kidney cancer.

The chain uses TRBV28 and TRBJ1-1; D gene unclear. Germline CDR1 and CDR2: MDHEN and SYDVKM. This CDR3 is 13 amino acids long. Trimming removed 1 base at V and 6 bases at J, with 9 bases between. CDR3 residues: CASSLSPEPEAFF. The CDR3 coding sequence is TGTGCCAGCAGTTTATCACCAGAACCTGAAGCTTTCTTT. Complete variable domain (other parts from reference TRBV28 and TRBJ1-1): DVKVTQSSRYLVKRTGEKVFLECVQDMDHENMFWYRQDPGLGLRLIYFSYDVKMKEKGDIPEGYSVSREKKERFSLILESASTNQTSMYLCASSLSPEPEAFFGQGTRLTVV.

The chain couples TRBV28 to TRBJ2-2; D perhaps matches TRBD2 (6 bases). CDR1 and CDR2 from the germline V gene are MDHEN and SYDVKM. Trimming removed 9 bases from V and 5 bases from J, with 19 bases in between. The length of the CDR3 is 15 residues. As DNA, the CDR3 is TGTGCCAGTACCCCTTTCGGGAGCGGGACCGGGGAGCTGTTTTTT. It is translated as CASTPFGSGTGELFF.

The chain is built from TRBV4-3 and TRBJ1-3; TRBD1 matches at 7 bases. With V trimmed by 4 bases and J by 2 bases, 11 bases remained unmatched. Per germline, CDR1 LGHNA and CDR2 YSLEER. The CDR3 spans 17 residues. The CDR3 bases are TGCGCCAGCAGCCCAGAAATAACAGGGGCAACTGGAAACACCATATATTTT. This codes for CASSPEITGATGNTIYF.

V usage is TRBV7-9 and J usage is TRBJ2-3; 11 bases map to TRBD2. The CDR3 sequence is 19 residues long. Germline V gene lookup returns CDR1 SEHNR and CDR2 FQNEAQ (reference sequence). The J segment lost 5 bases and the V segment lost 5 bases, leaving 18 bases of the junction unmatched. The CDR3 coding sequence is TGTGCCAGCAGCCACGGCGCTAGCGGGAGGACAAAAAGTGGAGATACGCAGTATTTT. Translation gives CASSHGASGRTKSGDTQYF.

V and J are TRBV4-1 and TRBJ1-2; D unresolved. This CDR3 has 16 amino acids. The V gene's germline CDR1 is MGHRA and CDR2 YSYEKL. V was cut by 1 base and J by 4 bases, with 16 bases left in between. The CDR3 bases are TGCGCCAGCAGCCAAGGAATTTCGGCAGCGTTCTATGGCTACACCTTC. This gives the protein CASSQGISAAFYGYTF.

CDR3 amino acids: CASSLGQGLSTDTQYF. The CDR3 nucleotides are TGCGCCAGCAGCTTGGGACAGGGGCTTAGCACAGATACGCAGTATTTT. The chain has TRBV5-1 and TRBJ2-3; 8 nucleotides match TRBD1. The V and J ends lost 0 bases and 0 bases, in that order; junction bases with no gene match: 3. This CDR3 is 16 amino acids long. Germline CDR1 is SGHRS and CDR2 is YFSETQ.

This chain links TRBV2 with TRBJ1-6; 8 bases are shared with TRBD1. CDR1 and CDR2 (germline): SNHLY, FYNNEI. CDR3 length equals 16 residues. Germline trimming cut 7 bases from V and 6 bases from J; bases unmatched to any gene: 11. CDR3 loop: CASKPGPGQGNSPLHF. The CDR3 DNA is TGTGCCAGCAAACCAGGACCTGGACAGGGTAATTCACCCCTCCACTTT. The variable domain in full, with the rest retrieved from reference TRBV2 and TRBJ1-6, is EPEVTQTPSHQVTQMGQEVILRCVPISNHLYFYWYRQILGQKVEFLVSFYNNEISEKSEIFDDQFSVERPDGSNFTLKIRSTKLEDSAMYFCASKPGPGQGNSPLHFGNGTRLTVT.

This chain connects TRBV10-3 to TRBJ1-2; 7 bases agree with TRBD1. In germline, CDR1 is ENHRY, CDR2 SYGVKD. This CDR3 spans 15 amino acids. Trimming took 3 bases from V and 8 from J; bases not matched to a gene: 12. DNA for the CDR3: TGTGCCATCAGTGAAAGGGGGCCCGCACTCTCGGGCTACACCTTC. Translating gives CAISERGPALSGYTF.

This chain connects TRBV30 to TRBJ2-7, with 14 bases fitting TRBD2. Germline values: CDR1 GTSNPN, CDR2 SVGIG (reference sequence). J gave up 4 bases and V 5 bases, and 1 base lay outside the gene matches. The CDR3 is 13 amino acids. The CDR3 region has the DNA TGTGCCTGGGGGACTAGCGGGAGATACGAGCAGTACTTC. Its translation is CAWGTSGRYEQYF.

This rearrangement joins TRBV5-1 to TRBJ2-5; D unclear. The ends were cut back, 3 bases at V and 1 base at J, with 7 bases in the middle. Per the germline V gene, CDR1 is SGHRS and CDR2 is YFSETQ. This CDR3 has 13 residues. DNA of the CDR3: TGCGCCAGCAGCTCCAGGATCCAAGAGACCCAGTACTTC. Amino acid sequence: CASSSRIQETQYF.

The V call is TRBV18, the J call TRBJ2-4; 7 nucleotides align to TRBD1. Germline V gives CDR1 KGHSH, CDR2 LQKENI. The CDR3 is 16 amino acids. After removal of 6 bases from V and 5 bases from J, the junction contained 13 bases not matched to a gene. The CDR3 reads CASSLKRQGTENIQYF. The CDR3 DNA reads as TGTGCCAGCTCCCTTAAACGACAGGGAACAGAAAACATTCAGTACTTC.

The rearrangement joins TRBV28 to TRBJ2-7, with D perhaps given as TRBD1 or TRBD2 (5 bases each). The CDR3 has 13 amino acids. Germline V lookup: CDR1 MDHEN, CDR2 SYDVKM. Trimming removed 7 bases from V and 7 bases from J, with 17 bases in between. CDR3 region: CASKGPTSAEQYF. CDR3 nucleotides: TGTGCCAGCAAGGGACCGACGTCAGCGGAGCAGTACTTC.

V gene TRBV28 combines with J gene TRBJ1-5; D not resolved. The CDR3 runs 16 residues. Germline loops: CDR1 MDHEN, CDR2 SYDVKM. V lost 6 bases and J 0 bases, leaving 15 bases between the germline ends. The CDR3 protein is CASRTTPAGSNQPQHF. CDR3 DNA: TGTGCCAGCAGAACAACCCCCGCCGGTAGCAATCAGCCCCAGCATTTT.

V and J are TRBV10-2 and TRBJ1-3; a weak D match, TRBD1 (5 bases). CDR3 length equals 12 residues. V lost 7 bases and J 8 bases, leaving 12 bases between the germline ends. Germline CDR1 reads WSHSY; CDR2 reads SAAADI. For the CDR3, the DNA is TGCGCCAGCAAGGGGAACGGGGACACCATATATTTT. Translating it yields CASKGNGDTIYF.

V and J are TRBV11-2 and TRBJ1-5; D gene unclear. With 5 bases removed from V and 2 bases from J, the gap between germline ends came to 13 bases. Germline-derived CDR1 and CDR2 are SGHAT and FQNNGV. This CDR3 is built from 15 residues. The CDR3 coding sequence is TGTGCCAGCAGCCCAGGATCTCGAGGCAATCAGCCCCAGCATTTT. Amino acids: CASSPGSRGNQPQHF.

The rearrangement joins TRBV5-1 to TRBJ1-3; a possible D gene is TRBD1 (5 bases). The length of the CDR3 is 15 residues. The germline V and J ends were trimmed by 3 bases and 2 bases, with 12 bases remaining between them. Looked up from germline, CDR1 is SGHRS and CDR2 is YFSETQ. In DNA, the CDR3 is TGCGCCAGCAGCTCTAACGGGGGAACTGGAAACACCATATATTTT. Its translation: CASSSNGGTGNTIYF.

The chain employs TRBV10-3 and TRBJ2-7, with D tentatively TRBD1 (5 bases). Trimming pared 2 bases from V and 5 bases from J, leaving 10 bases between. The CDR3 is made up of 13 amino acids. The germline gives CDR1 ENHRY, CDR2 SYGVKD. The CDR3 loop reads CAISEGRVNEQYF. The CDR3 nucleotides are TGTGCCATCAGTGAGGGCAGGGTGAACGAGCAGTACTTC.

V is TRBV30 and J is TRBJ2-5, with unresolved D. CDR1 and CDR2 (germline): GTSNPN, SVGIG (reference sequence). This CDR3 is built from 13 residues. The V end lost 0 bases, the J end lost 2 bases, and 7 bases lay between the germline ends. Here the CDR3 DNA reads TGTGCCTGGAGTGTCGTTCCACAAGAGACCCAGTACTTC. This gives the protein CAWSVVPQETQYF.

This clone was counted a single time. The rearrangement uses TRBV4-3 and TRBJ1-5; D may be TRBD1 (6 bases). The CDR3 is 16 amino acids. In germline, CDR1 is LGHNA, CDR2 YSLEER. Trimming pared 0 bases from V and 2 bases from J, leaving 11 bases between. The CDR3, as DNA: TGCGCCAGCAGCCAAGAAGCCCAGGGGCGCAATCAGCCCCAGCATTTT. Translating it yields CASSQEAQGRNQPQHF.

The chain carries TRBV6-6 and TRBJ2-7; 9 nucleotides align to TRBD1. Per the germline V gene, CDR1 is MNHNY and CDR2 is SVGAGI (reference sequence). CDR3 length: 15 residues. The ends lost 4 bases at V and 2 bases at J; junction bases unmatched: 6. The CDR3: CASSSGTGLAYEQYF. In DNA form, the CDR3 reads TGTGCCAGCAGTTCAGGGACAGGGCTTGCCTACGAGCAGTACTTC.

The chain recombines TRBV9 with TRBJ2-1; TRBD2 is a possible D gene (6 bases). CDR1 is SGDLS and CDR2 is YYNGEE in the germline V gene. The CDR3 length is 16 residues. Trimming left V 3 bases short and J 6 bases short, with 19 bases between. The CDR3 sequence: CASSASLWTIGNEQFF. The DNA of the CDR3 is TGTGCCAGCAGCGCGAGCCTCTGGACTATAGGCAATGAGCAGTTCTTC.

Here the CDR3 reads CASSPGTSGPPGNEQFF. The CDR3 nucleotides are TGTGCCAGCAGCCCAGGGACTAGCGGGCCACCCGGCAATGAGCAGTTCTTC. The chain links TRBV5-4 to TRBJ2-1; TRBD2 matches at 12 bases. This CDR3 has 17 amino acids. J was trimmed by 6 bases and V by 4 bases; bases with no gene match: 11. CDR1 and CDR2 from the germline V gene are SGHNT and YYREEE (reference sequence).

The chain links TRBV7-9 to TRBJ2-7; the D is unclear. Germline CDR1 and CDR2: SEHNR and FQNEAQ (reference sequence). Deletions cut 5 bases from V and 3 bases from J, with 8 bases between. This CDR3 comprises 12 residues. The chain's CDR3 is CASSAQSYEQYF. CDR3 sequence (DNA): TGTGCCAGCAGCGCCCAGAGCTACGAGCAGTACTTC.

This chain joins TRBV5-1 and TRBJ1-2, with D tentatively TRBD1 (5 bases). With 4 bases removed from V and 2 bases from J, the gap between germline ends came to 15 bases. This CDR3 spans 15 amino acids. CDR1 and CDR2 from the germline V gene are SGHRS and YFSETQ. CDR3 amino acids: CASSPPAGENYGYTF. The CDR3 DNA sequence: TGCGCCAGCAGCCCGCCGGCGGGGGAGAACTATGGCTACACCTTC.